The present TCR beta chain was sequenced within a study of blood T cell repertoires in COVID-19. CDR1 SGHNT and CDR2 YENEEA come from the germline V gene. The CDR3 contains 18 residues. V was pared by 3 bases and J by 1 base, with 11 bases of the junction left unmatched. Authors' methods: Counts of nucleated cells, estimated from reference gene primer amplification, were obtained. Assay used: immunoSEQ multiplex PCR; TCRdb lists only in-frame clones, some missing. V, J and clone size are those of that table, while D and trimming were read from the DNA. The repertoire holds about 200,000 clones, with roughly 89% as singletons.

The TCR sequence derives from a man in his 60s who had recovered from COVID-19. Sequencing was done on a sample of peripheral blood. V and J are TRBV11-3 and TRBJ2-3; 9 bases fit TRBD2. This chain's CDR3 is CASSFGDGSGRGTDTQYF. For the CDR3, the DNA is TGTGCCAGCAGCTTTGGGGATGGTAGCGGGAGAGGCACAGATACGCAGTATTTT.